The 27 T cell receptor beta chains reported below all come from one sample, sequenced in a study of blood T cell repertoires in COVID-19. Libraries were prepared by immunoSEQ multiplex PCR; TCRdb keeps only in-frame clonotypes and omits some of them. Among 300,000 to 400,000 clones listed, more than 75% were seen once. What was sequenced was peripheral blood. The receptors originated from a human donor in a cohort sampled during active COVID-19.

This chain joins TRBV19 and TRBJ2-5, with D tentatively TRBD1 (6 bases). Trimming pared 6 bases from V and 4 bases from J, leaving 15 bases between. CDR3 length: 14 residues. The V gene's germline CDR1 is LNHDA and CDR2 SQIVND (reference sequence). Written as DNA, the CDR3 is TGTGCCAGTAGCCTAGGACAGTCGGGAGAGACCCAGTACTTC. Amino acids: CASSLGQSGETQYF.

This clone occurred a few times. V usage is TRBV3-1 (or the pseudogene TRBV3-2) and J usage is TRBJ2-7, with 8 bases that match TRBD2. The CDR3 has 16 amino acids. V gave up 4 bases and J gave up 7 bases; unmatched junction bases: 15. CDR1 and CDR2 (germline): LGHDT, YNNKEL (reference sequence). The CDR3 bases are TGTGCCAGCAGCCCCCTCGGAGCAGCGGGAGATGGAGAGCAGTACTTC. Residues: CASSPLGAAGDGEQYF.

The chain has TRBV19 and TRBJ1-1; a possible D gene is TRBD1 (5 bases). Germline CDR1 LNHDA, CDR2 SQIVND (reference sequence). The V and J ends lost 7 bases and 1 base respectively, with 10 bases between them. This CDR3 region has 13 residues. This CDR3 reads CASIGAGNTEAFF. For the CDR3, the DNA is TGTGCCAGTATTGGGGCAGGGAACACTGAAGCTTTCTTT.

The chain carries TRBV24-1 and TRBJ2-3; 7 positions agree with TRBD2. The CDR3 has 16 residues. V gave up 0 bases and J gave up 2 bases; unmatched junction bases: 4. Germline V CDR1 and CDR2: KGHDR, SFDVKD. The CDR3 coding sequence is TGTGCCACCAGTGATTTGCGAGCGGGGTTCACAGATACGCAGTATTTT. Its protein is CATSDLRAGFTDTQYF.

V and J are TRBV6-4 and TRBJ2-1, with 7 bases identical to TRBD2. Germline loops: CDR1 MRHNA, CDR2 SNTAGT. J gave up 7 bases and V 3 bases, and 9 bases lay outside the gene matches. The CDR3 runs 15 residues. CDR3 sequence (DNA): TGTGCCAGCAGTGAGGGGGGGAGTCGGAGAAATGAGCAGTTCTTC. Residues: CASSEGGSRRNEQFF.

This clone has more than one count but fewer than ten. The genes are TRBV24-1 and TRBJ1-2; 7 bases align to TRBD1. The junction had 6 bases not matched to a gene; V was cut back by 4 bases and J by 8 bases. Germline V CDR1 and CDR2: KGHDR, SFDVKD. The CDR3 consists of 13 residues. Here the CDR3 reads CATSDDREKGYTF. In nucleotides, the CDR3 is TGTGCCACCAGTGACGACAGGGAAAAAGGCTACACCTTC.

This chain uses TRBV19 with TRBJ1-3, with D possibly matching TRBD1 (6 bases). Germline V gene data show CDR1 as LNHDA and CDR2 as SQIVND (reference sequence). The CDR3 extends over 17 amino acids. Trimming took off 4 bases at V and 0 bases at J, with 16 bases between the two ends. The CDR3 DNA reads as TGTGCCAGTAGTACCCACAGGGTATCCCACTCTGGAAACACCATATATTTT. This sequence encodes CASSTHRVSHSGNTIYF.

The chain joins TRBV19 to TRBJ1-1; 8 bases map to TRBD1. The CDR3 sequence is 15 residues long. Germline V gives CDR1 LNHDA, CDR2 SQIVND (reference sequence). The V and J ends lost 5 bases and 6 bases, in that order; junction bases with no gene match: 11. In DNA form, the CDR3 reads TGTGCCAGTAGTCCAAGAGGACAGGGAAAGTCTGAAGCTTTCTTT. Translating it yields CASSPRGQGKSEAFF. Combining the CDR3 with reference TRBV19 and TRBJ1-1 gives the whole variable domain DGGITQSPKYLFRKEGQNVTLSCEQNLNHDAMYWYRQDPGQGLRLIYYSQIVNDFQKGDIAEGYSVSREKKESFPLTVTSAQKNPTAFYLCASSPRGQGKSEAFFGQGTRLTVV.

The J gene is TRBJ2-3, the V gene TRBV19; 10 nucleotides line up with TRBD1. CDR3 length: 14 amino acids. Germline lookup yields CDR1 LNHDA and CDR2 SQIVND (reference sequence). Trimming took 9 bases from V and 1 from J; bases not matched to a gene: 4. The CDR3 region has the DNA TGTGCCAGCGGACAGGGGGTCGGCACAGATACGCAGTATTTT. This translates into CASGQGVGTDTQYF.

V usage is TRBV6-2 or TRBV6-3 and J usage is TRBJ1-5; D is unclear. V lost 2 bases, J lost 0 bases, and 17 bases lay in between. CDR1 and CDR2 from the germline V gene are MNHEY and SVGEGT. The CDR3 is made up of 18 amino acids. CDR3 coding DNA: TGTGCCAGCAGTTACCCCCCTACAAAGGCGGATAGCAATCAGCCCCAGCATTTT. As protein: CASSYPPTKADSNQPQHF.

The chain has TRBV27 and TRBJ2-1; D ambiguous. CDR3 length: 13 residues. Germline assignment: CDR1 MNHEY and CDR2 SMNVEV (reference sequence). Trimming removed 2 bases from V and 5 bases from J, with 7 bases in between. CDR3 region: CASSLGPNNEQFF. CDR3 DNA: TGTGCCAGCAGTTTAGGGCCTAACAATGAGCAGTTCTTC.

The chain employs TRBV30 and TRBJ1-2; D not resolved. The CDR3 runs 13 residues. The V and J ends lost 1 base and 6 bases respectively, with 12 bases between them. Germline assignment: CDR1 GTSNPN and CDR2 SVGIG (reference sequence). CDR3 loop: CAWSAPYGDGYTF. The CDR3 DNA sequence: TGTGCCTGGAGTGCCCCCTACGGGGATGGCTACACCTTC.

The J gene is TRBJ1-1, the V gene TRBV28, with unresolved D. This CDR3 region has 10 residues. Trimming took off 11 bases at V and 7 bases at J, with 11 bases between the two ends. In germline, CDR1 is MDHEN, CDR2 SYDVKM. The CDR3 region has the DNA TGTGCCGTAGAACAGATTGAAGCTTTCTTT. This codes for CAVEQIEAFF.

The J gene is TRBJ2-1, the V gene TRBV9; TRBD1 matches 8 bases. Germline values: CDR1 SGDLS, CDR2 YYNGEE. The CDR3 runs to 16 residues. V shed 0 bases, J shed 5 bases, and the junction held 7 bases outside the gene matches. The CDR3 DNA sequence: TGTGCCAGCAGCGTAGCGCTCGGGACAGGTCACAATGAGCAGTTCTTC. Translated: CASSVALGTGHNEQFF. Complete variable domain (other parts from reference TRBV9 and TRBJ2-1): DSGVTQTPKHLITATGQRVTLRCSPRSGDLSVYWYQQSLDQGLQFLIQYYNGEERAKGNILERFSAQQFPDLHSELNLSSLELGDSALYFCASSVALGTGHNEQFFGPGTRLTVL.

This clone showed up just a few times. The chain combines TRBV7-9 with TRBJ1-4; TRBD1 matches at 9 bases. This CDR3 contains 15 residues. Losses at the gene ends were 5 bases for V and 6 bases for J; bases not matched to a gene: 7. In germline, CDR1 is SEHNR, CDR2 FQNEAQ (reference sequence). In DNA form, the CDR3 reads TGTGCCAGCAGCGACCCTCGGGACAGGGATGAAAAACTGTTTTTT. This gives the protein CASSDPRDRDEKLFF.

This clone was recorded only once. A read error may account for a junction end that differs from germline. This chain uses TRBV6-5 with TRBJ1-1; D call uncertain. The V gene's germline CDR1 is MNHEY and CDR2 SVGAGI. The CDR3 consists of 14 residues. CDR3 DNA: TGCGCGATTCGGCAGGCCCCCGGTGGCACTGAAGCTTTCTTT. It codes for CAIRQAPGGTEAFF.

The CDR3 nucleotides read TGTGCCTGGAGTTCCGGGACTCTGAACACTGAAGCTTTCTTT. As protein: CAWSSGTLNTEAFF. The gene calls are TRBV30 and TRBJ1-1; TRBD1 might be the D (5 bases). From germline, CDR1 is GTSNPN and CDR2 SVGIG (reference sequence). Trimming took off 2 bases at V and 0 bases at J, with 10 bases between the two ends. The CDR3 consists of 14 residues.

The rearrangement uses TRBV5-4 and TRBJ2-5; TRBD2 matches 9 bases. There are 16 residues in the CDR3. Germline CDR1 SGHNT, CDR2 YYREEE (reference sequence). J gave up 3 bases and V 4 bases, and 10 bases lay outside the gene matches. The CDR3 nucleotides read TGTGCCAGCAGCCGCGGGGGCGGGGGGGCGGAAGAGACCCAGTACTTC. Translated, it gives CASSRGGGGAEETQYF.

This sequence joins TRBV24-1 and TRBJ2-1; possible D gene TRBD1, 6 bases. The CDR3 has 16 residues. The V gene's germline CDR1 is KGHDR and CDR2 SFDVKD. V was pared by 0 bases and J by 12 bases, with 20 bases between. The CDR3 region has the DNA TGTGCCACCAGTGATTTGGAGACAGGTCACCTCCATAGGCAGTTCTTC. Amino acid sequence: CATSDLETGHLHRQFF.

This chain connects TRBV6-5 to TRBJ2-2, with 8 bases fitting TRBD2. The V segment lost 7 bases and the J segment 4 bases; nucleotides outside the gene matches: 8. The germline V gene encodes CDR1 MNHEY and CDR2 SVGAGI. This CDR3 is 15 amino acids long. The CDR3 region has the DNA TGTGCCAGCACCCGCCAGACTAGCGTCACCGGGGAGCTGTTTTTT. It codes for CASTRQTSVTGELFF.

This clone was found a few times. V and J are TRBV29-1 and TRBJ2-7; 7 nucleotides agree with TRBD2. The CDR3 has 11 residues. Losses at the gene ends were 6 bases for V and 5 bases for J; bases not matched to a gene: 4. CDR1 is SQVTM and CDR2 is ANQGSEA in the germline V gene. This CDR3 is CSVGDYHEQYF. The CDR3 DNA sequence: TGCAGCGTAGGGGACTACCACGAGCAGTACTTC.

J is TRBJ2-7 and V is TRBV3-1 (or the pseudogene TRBV3-2); no clear D gene. CDR3 size: 15 residues. V gave up 0 bases and J gave up 1 base, with 10 bases separating them. Germline-derived CDR1 and CDR2 are LGHDT and YNNKEL (reference sequence). The CDR3 protein is CASSQDPAESYEQYF. The CDR3 DNA reads TGTGCCAGCAGCCAAGATCCGGCGGAGTCCTACGAGCAGTACTTC.

This clone was found once. The chain recombines TRBV30 with TRBJ1-3; D unclear. The CDR3 spans 16 residues. Germline V gene lookup returns CDR1 GTSNPN and CDR2 SVGIG (reference sequence). Trimming removed 2 bases from V and 2 bases from J, with 16 bases in between. The CDR3 region has the DNA TGTGCCTGGAGTTGGCCCCTCAAAAGAACTGGAAACACCATATATTTT. The encoded protein is CAWSWPLKRTGNTIYF. Complete variable domain (other parts from reference TRBV30 and TRBJ1-3): SQTIHQWPATLVQPVGSPLSLECTVEGTSNPNLYWYRQAAGRGLQLLFYSVGIGQISSEVPQNLSASRPQDRQFILSSKKLLLSDSGFYLCAWSWPLKRTGNTIYFGEGSWLTVV.

The chain links TRBV7-2 to TRBJ2-1; TRBD2 matches 12 bases. Germline V gene sequence: CDR1 SGHTA, CDR2 FQGNSA. The CDR3 runs to 16 residues. The V and J ends lost 5 bases and 9 bases, in that order; junction bases with no gene match: 11. The CDR3 sequence is CASSPLAGGFGFEQFF. The CDR3 DNA sequence: TGTGCCAGCAGCCCTCTAGCGGGAGGGTTTGGGTTTGAGCAGTTCTTC. The full variable domain, its missing parts supplied by reference TRBV7-2 and TRBJ2-1, is GAGVSQSPSNKVTEKGKDVELRCDPISGHTALYWYRQSLGQGLEFLIYFQGNSAPDKSGLPSDRFSAERTGGSVSTLTIQRTQQEDSAVYLCASSPLAGGFGFEQFFGPGTRLTVL.

This clone was detected only once. The V gene is TRBV4-1, the J gene TRBJ1-2; 8 bases align to TRBD1. The V gene end was trimmed by 0 bases and the J gene end by 5 bases; junction bases not matched to a gene: 5. This CDR3 region has 15 residues. Germline V CDR1 and CDR2: MGHRA, YSYEKL. The CDR3 protein is CASSQDRGQGYGYTF. DNA of the CDR3: TGCGCCAGCAGCCAAGATCGTGGACAGGGTTATGGCTACACCTTC.

The chain has TRBV5-6 and TRBJ2-5; D possibly corresponds to TRBD1 (6 bases). The germline CDR1 and CDR2 sequences are SGHDT and YYEEEE. The CDR3 length is 17 residues. Trimming left V 0 bases short and J 2 bases short, with 17 bases between. The CDR3 region is CASSLAGTQNTQETQYF. In DNA, the CDR3 is TGTGCCAGCAGCTTGGCCGGGACACAAAACACACAAGAGACCCAGTACTTC.

This chain uses TRBV7-3 with TRBJ2-1; D might be TRBD2 (7 bases). Trimming took 5 bases from V and 7 from J, leaving 15 bases between them. CDR1 and CDR2 from the germline V gene are SGHTA and FQGTGA. The CDR3 runs to 14 residues. The CDR3, as DNA: TGTGCCAGCAGCCCCGTGGGGGGGCTAAATGAGCAGTTCTTC. Its protein is CASSPVGGLNEQFF.